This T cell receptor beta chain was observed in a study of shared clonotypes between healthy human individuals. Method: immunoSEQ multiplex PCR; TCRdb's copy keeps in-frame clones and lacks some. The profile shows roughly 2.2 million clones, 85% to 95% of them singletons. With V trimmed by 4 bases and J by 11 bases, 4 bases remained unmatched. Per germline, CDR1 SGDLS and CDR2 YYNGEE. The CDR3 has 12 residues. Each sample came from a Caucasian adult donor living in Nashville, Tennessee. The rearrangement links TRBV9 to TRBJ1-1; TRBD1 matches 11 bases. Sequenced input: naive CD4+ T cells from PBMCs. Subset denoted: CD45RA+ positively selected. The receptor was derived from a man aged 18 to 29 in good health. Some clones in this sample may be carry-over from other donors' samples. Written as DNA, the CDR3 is TGTGCCAGCAGCACAGGACAGGGGGCGGCTTTCTTT. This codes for CASSTGQGAAFF.